The 4 T cell receptor beta chains below all came from one sample that was sequenced in a study of blood T cells in healthy people across ages. A J-beta primer mix and a sample-barcoded 5' primer were used in a second PCR of about 7 to 12 cycles. TCRdb ran MiXCR on the 5' RACE reads and lists one entry per CDR3 protein. The sample consists of 550,000 to 800,000 distinct CDR3 sequences, less than 40% of them appearing once. Sample: blood. The receptor set was obtained from a woman at least 80 years old in good health.

This clonotype occurred a few times. This chain links TRBV30 with TRBJ2-2; D is undetermined. Germline loops: CDR1 GTSNPN, CDR2 SVGIG (reference sequence). The germline V and J ends were trimmed by 2 bases and 7 bases, with 11 bases remaining between them. The CDR3 loop spans 13 amino acids. The CDR3 loop is CAWSTTIGGELFF. In nucleotides, the CDR3 is TGTGCCTGGAGTACGACCATTGGCGGGGAGCTGTTTTTT.

This clonotype was counted many times. CDR3 sequence reads: CASSLGGQGAVGYTF. The CDR3, as DNA: TGCGCCAGCAGCTTGGGCGGTCAGGGGGCGGTTGGCTACACCTTC. The chain joins TRBV5-1 to TRBJ1-2; 8 nucleotides match TRBD1. V lost 0 bases to trimming and J lost 7 bases; unmatched junction nucleotides: 8. Germline CDR1 and CDR2: SGHRS and YFSETQ. This CDR3 is built from 15 residues.

This clonotype was counted ten times or more. This rearrangement joins TRBV5-6 to TRBJ2-3, with 7 positions matching TRBD2. Losses at the gene ends were 0 bases for V and 3 bases for J; bases not matched to a gene: 7. Germline CDR1 reads SGHDT; CDR2 reads YYEEEE. CDR3 length equals 16 residues. The CDR3 loop reads CASSLGGLGDTDTQYF. The CDR3 DNA follows: TGTGCCAGCAGCTTGGGCGGACTAGGCGATACAGATACGCAGTATTTT.

The V and J genes are TRBV18 and TRBJ2-3, with TRBD1 identical over 12 bases. Germline V gene lookup returns CDR1 KGHSH and CDR2 LQKENI. The CDR3 spans 19 residues. V lost 0 bases and J lost 2; bases outside the gene matches: 9. The CDR3 DNA is TGTGCCAGCTCACCACCGGTGGGGGACAGGGGGCTTATCACAGATACGCAGTATTTT. Translating gives CASSPPVGDRGLITDTQYF.